These T cell receptor beta chains were read from a single sample in a study of read filtering for tumor transcriptome and immune sequencing. TCRdb itself ran the reads through MiXCR, one entry per CDR3 protein. The sample includes some 40,000 distinct CDR3 sequences, 11% to 15% of them seen just once. The sample taken for sequencing was a population of CD138-negative cells sorted from bone marrow. Source of these receptors: a donor aged 40 or over with multiple myeloma. Each CDR3 is given with its conserved first and last residue. Each record gives: clone size, V gene, J gene, CDR3 length, D gene, CDR3 protein, CDR3 DNA. A D gene is named only where the DNA matches it firmly. Expanded clones are given a class, and other clones once, few, many or no size at all.

many	TRBV7-2	TRBJ2-7	15	-	CASSARDPLPDEQYF	TGTGCCAGCAGCGCTCGGGACCCATTACCGGACGAGCAGTACTTC
many	TRBV27	TRBJ2-2	15	TRBD2	CASTRAGGNAGELFF	TGTGCCAGCACCAGAGCGGGGGGGAACGCCGGGGAGCTGTTTTTT
many	TRBV4-2	TRBJ1-5	16	TRBD1	CASSRMTGSSNQPQHF	TGTGCCAGCAGCCGGATGACAGGGAGTAGCAATCAGCCCCAGCATTTT
many	TRBV5-1	TRBJ2-4	17	-	CASSLPSSPGPKNIQYF	TGCGCCAGCAGCTTGCCGAGTTCTCCGGGCCCTAAAAACATTCAGTACTTC
many	TRBV20-1	TRBJ1-1	13	-	CSAPGRRSTEAFF	TGCAGTGCCCCGGGACGTCGGAGCACTGAAGCTTTCTTT
-	TRBV20-1	TRBJ2-7	12	TRBD2	CSAKGLTYEQYF	TGCAGTGCTAAGGGACTAACCTACGAGCAGTACTTC
few	TRBV9	TRBJ2-3	17	TRBD2	CASSVEGVRGGADTQYF	TGTGCCAGCAGCGTAGAAGGGGTGCGGGGGGGCGCAGATACGCAGTATTTT
many	TRBV7-2	TRBJ2-7	18	TRBD1	CASSSMSGDRTYSYEQYF	TGTGCCAGCAGCTCTATGAGTGGGGACAGGACTTACTCCTACGAGCAGTACTTC
many	TRBV6-1	TRBJ1-4	14	TRBD1	CASSDVTGYEKLFF	TGTGCCAGCAGTGATGTGACAGGGTATGAAAAACTGTTTTTT
-	TRBV15	TRBJ2-3	16	TRBD2	CATSRLAGIRTDTQYF	TGTGCCACCAGCAGGCTAGCGGGTATCCGCACAGATACGCAGTATTTT
-	TRBV2	TRBJ1-1	14	-	CASSVAESGTEAFF	TGTGCCAGCAGTGTTGCGGAAAGCGGCACTGAAGCTTTCTTT
many	TRBV20-1	TRBJ2-7	14	-	CSASTLRSIYEQYF	TGCAGTGCTAGTACTCTGAGAAGTATCTACGAGCAGTACTTC
many	TRBV20-1	TRBJ2-3	14	TRBD2	CSASGGTSTDTQYF	TGCAGTGCTAGCGGGGGGACTAGCACAGATACGCAGTATTTT
-	TRBV14	TRBJ1-2	15	TRBD1	CASSAYTGANYGYTF	TGTGCCAGCAGCGCCTACACAGGGGCTAACTATGGCTACACCTTC
many	TRBV7-2	TRBJ2-2	15	-	CASSRTGLNTGELFF	TGTGCCAGCAGCCGCACAGGGTTGAACACCGGGGAGCTGTTTTTT
many	TRBV20-1	TRBJ2-3	15	TRBD2	CSASLAGGYTDTQYF	TGCAGTGCTAGCCTAGCGGGGGGTTACACAGATACGCAGTATTTT
many	TRBV5-1	TRBJ2-1	14	-	CASRWSSDRNEQFF	TGCGCCAGCCGGTGGTCTTCCGACCGCAATGAGCAGTTCTTC
many	TRBV3-1	TRBJ1-5	14	-	CASSQTWSNQPQHF	TGTGCCAGCAGCCAAACCTGGAGCAATCAGCCCCAGCATTTT
many	TRBV18	TRBJ1-2	14	-	CASSKIQGGDGYTF	TGTGCCAGCTCGAAGATACAGGGTGGAGATGGCTACACCTTC
many	TRBV9	TRBJ2-3	15	-	CASSVGDYHTDTQYF	TGTGCCAGCAGCGTAGGAGATTACCATACAGATACGCAGTATTTT
many	TRBV28	TRBJ1-5	13	-	CASSGGLAQPQHF	TGTGCCAGCAGCGGGGGTCTCGCTCAGCCCCAGCATTTT
-	TRBV6-1	TRBJ2-2	15	TRBD1	CASPRDRGDTGELFF	TGTGCCAGTCCCCGGGACAGGGGGGACACCGGGGAGCTGTTTTTT
many	TRBV5-1	TRBJ1-1	14	-	CASSLGQESTEAFF	TGCGCCAGCAGCTTGGGGCAGGAGAGCACTGAAGCTTTCTTT
many	TRBV19	TRBJ1-5	13	-	CASSDWGNQPQHF	TGTGCCAGTAGTGATTGGGGGAATCAGCCCCAGCATTTT
few	TRBV27	TRBJ2-3	15	-	CASSLTGGPADTQYF	TGTGCCAGCAGTTTAACCGGGGGGCCAGCAGATACGCAGTATTTT
many	TRBV6-1	TRBJ1-4	15	-	CASSYQASYNEKLFF	TGTGCCAGCAGTTACCAGGCCTCATATAATGAAAAACTGTTTTTT
many	TRBV12-3/TRBV12-4	TRBJ1-1	13	-	CATVPTGLTEAFF	TGTGCCACAGTCCCCACAGGGCTCACTGAAGCTTTCTTT
many	TRBV28	TRBJ2-6	16	-	CASSSTGLSGANVLTF	TGTGCCAGCAGTTCGACAGGTCTGTCTGGGGCCAACGTCCTGACTTTC
-	TRBV5-1	TRBJ1-6	14	-	CVSSLWMRNSPLHF	TGCGTCAGCAGCTTGTGGATGCGGAATTCACCCCTCCACTTT